This T cell receptor beta chain originates from a study of brain T cells in children with intractable seizures. V lost 5 bases to trimming and J lost 2 bases, with 9 bases between them. Looked up from germline, CDR1 is LNHNV and CDR2 is YYDKDF (reference sequence). The CDR3 extends over 14 amino acids. Only in-frame clones appear in the TCRdb table, and some are missing; sequencing was by immunoSEQ multiplex PCR. This table has about 350,000 clones, roughly 92% appearing once. Regarding time point: blood from clinic visit 5 months post-surgery; TSC patient then seizure free. The sample in question was peripheral blood, obtained 4 to 5 months after surgery. This receptor was taken from a boy under two years old with tuberous sclerosis and intractable seizures. The chain is built from TRBV15 and TRBJ1-4; D gene uncertain. The DNA for the CDR3 is TGTGCCACCAGCTCCCGTGGCACTAATGAAAAACTGTTTTTT. Protein sequence: CATSSRGTNEKLFF.